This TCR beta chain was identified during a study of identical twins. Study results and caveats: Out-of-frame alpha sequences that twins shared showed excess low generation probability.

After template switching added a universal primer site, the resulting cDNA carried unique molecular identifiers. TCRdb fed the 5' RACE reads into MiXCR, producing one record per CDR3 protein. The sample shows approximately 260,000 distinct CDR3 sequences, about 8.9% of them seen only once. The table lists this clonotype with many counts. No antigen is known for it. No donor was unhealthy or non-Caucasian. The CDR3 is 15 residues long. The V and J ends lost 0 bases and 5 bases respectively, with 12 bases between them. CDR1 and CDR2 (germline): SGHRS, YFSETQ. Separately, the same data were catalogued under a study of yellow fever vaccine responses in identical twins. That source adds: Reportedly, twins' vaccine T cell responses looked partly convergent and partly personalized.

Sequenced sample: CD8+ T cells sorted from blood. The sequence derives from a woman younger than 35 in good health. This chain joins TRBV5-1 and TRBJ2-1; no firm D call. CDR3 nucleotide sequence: TGCGCCAGCAGCTTGGTGGCAGCCGCAGACAATGAGCAGTTCTTC. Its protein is CASSLVAAADNEQFF. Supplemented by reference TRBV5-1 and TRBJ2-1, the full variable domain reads KAGVTQTPRYLIKTRGQQVTLSCSPISGHRSVSWYQQTPGQGLQFLFEYFSETQRNKGNFPGRFSGRQFSNSRSEMNVSTLELGDSALYLCASSLVAAADNEQFFGPGTRLTVL.